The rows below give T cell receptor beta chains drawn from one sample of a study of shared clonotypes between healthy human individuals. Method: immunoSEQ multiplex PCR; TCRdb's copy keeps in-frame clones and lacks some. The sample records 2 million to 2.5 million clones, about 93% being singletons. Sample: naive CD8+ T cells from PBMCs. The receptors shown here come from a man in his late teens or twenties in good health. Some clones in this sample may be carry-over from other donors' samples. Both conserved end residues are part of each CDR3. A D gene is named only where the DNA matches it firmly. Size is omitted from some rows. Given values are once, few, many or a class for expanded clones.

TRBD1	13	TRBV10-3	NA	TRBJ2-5	TGTGCCATCAGTGAGGGACAGGGAGAGACCCAGTACTTC	CAISEGQGETQYF
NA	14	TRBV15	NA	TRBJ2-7	TGTGCCACCAGCAGAGGTGGGAGTGACGACGAGCAGTACTTC	CATSRGGSDDEQYF
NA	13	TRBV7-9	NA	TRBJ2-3	TGTGCCAGCAGCCACGACTCCTCTGATACGCAGTATTTT	CASSHDSSDTQYF
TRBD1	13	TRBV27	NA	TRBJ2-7	TGTGCCAGCAGCGACAGGGTCGGCTACGAGCAGTACTTC	CASSDRVGYEQYF
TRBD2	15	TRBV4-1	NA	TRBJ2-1	TGCGCCAGCAGCCTGCTAGCGGGAGGGAACAATGAGCAGTTCTTC	CASSLLAGGNNEQFF
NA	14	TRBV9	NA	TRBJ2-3	TGTGCCAGCAGCGTCGCTACAGCTCGCGATACGCAGTATTTT	CASSVATARDTQYF
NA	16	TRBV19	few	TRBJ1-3	TGTGCCAGTAGTATCTCCGGTCTCTACTCTGGAAACACCATATATTTT	CASSISGLYSGNTIYF
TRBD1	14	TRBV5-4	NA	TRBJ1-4	TGTGCCAGCAGCTTTCCCCAGGGGGCTGAAAAACTGTTTTTT	CASSFPQGAEKLFF
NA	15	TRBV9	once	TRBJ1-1	TGTGCCAGCAGCGTAGGTCAGATATTGAACACTGAAGCTTTCTTT	CASSVGQILNTEAFF
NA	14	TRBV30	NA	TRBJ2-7	TGTGCCTGGAGTGGCTTGCGGGGCTCCTACGAGCAGTACTTC	CAWSGLRGSYEQYF
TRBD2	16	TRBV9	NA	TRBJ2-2	TGTGCCAGCAGCGACACTAGCGGGAGGAATCACGGGGAGCTGTTTTTT	CASSDTSGRNHGELFF
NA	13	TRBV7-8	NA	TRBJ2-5	TGTGCCAGCAGCTTAGACGGGAGAGAGACCCAGTACTTC	CASSLDGRETQYF
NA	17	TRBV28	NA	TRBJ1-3	TGTGCCAGCAGTTTCAAGGCGGGGCTCTACTCTGGAAACACCATATATTTT	CASSFKAGLYSGNTIYF
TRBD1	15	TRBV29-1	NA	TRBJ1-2	TGCAGCGTTCTCTCTTTGACAGGGGAGGACTATGGCTACACCTTC	CSVLSLTGEDYGYTF
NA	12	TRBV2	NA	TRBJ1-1	TGTGCCAGCCTACCTGGGGGCACTGAAGCTTTCTTT	CASLPGGTEAFF
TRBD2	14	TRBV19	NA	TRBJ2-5	TGTGCCAGTAGTACGGGACTAGCGGCGGAGACCCAGTACTTC	CASSTGLAAETQYF
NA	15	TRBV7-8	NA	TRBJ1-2	TGTGCCAGCAGCCTTACCGGGACATCTAACTATGGCTACACCTTC	CASSLTGTSNYGYTF
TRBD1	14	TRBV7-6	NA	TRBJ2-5	TGTGCCAGCAGCCACGGACAGGGAAGGGAGACCCAGTACTTC	CASSHGQGRETQYF
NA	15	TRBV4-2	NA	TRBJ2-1	TGTGCCAGCAGCCTCGGACTCATCTCCTACAATGAGCAGTTCTTC	CASSLGLISYNEQFF
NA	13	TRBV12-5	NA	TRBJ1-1	TGTGCTAGTGGTTTGGCCCTGGGCACTGAAGCTTTCTTT	CASGLALGTEAFF
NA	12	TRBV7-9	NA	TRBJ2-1	TGTGCCAGCAGCCCATCCCGCGATGAGCAGTTCTTC	CASSPSRDEQFF
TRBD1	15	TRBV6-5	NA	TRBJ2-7	TGTGCCAGCAGTTACGGCGACAGGGGCCCTTACGAGCAGTACTTC	CASSYGDRGPYEQYF
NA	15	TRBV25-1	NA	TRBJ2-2	TGTGCCAGCAGTGAACGGCAGTTAAACACCGGGGAGCTGTTTTTT	CASSERQLNTGELFF
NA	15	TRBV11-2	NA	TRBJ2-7	TGTGCCAGCAGCCTCTCGCCGGGACTTGCCTACGAGCAGTACTTC	CASSLSPGLAYEQYF
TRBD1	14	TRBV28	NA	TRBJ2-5	TGTGCCAGCACTACAGGGGAGTCCCGAGAGACCCAGTACTTC	CASTTGESRETQYF
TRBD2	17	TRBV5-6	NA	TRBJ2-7	TGTGCCAGCAGCTCCGGGACTAGCGGGACCCGGGCCTACGAGCAGTACTTC	CASSSGTSGTRAYEQYF
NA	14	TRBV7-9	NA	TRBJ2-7	TGTGCCAGCAGCTCCGGACACCAAACCTACGAGCAGTACTTC	CASSSGHQTYEQYF
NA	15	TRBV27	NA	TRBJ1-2	TGTGCCAGCAGTTCCTTGGACGGAAGTCCGTTTGGCTACACCTTC	CASSSLDGSPFGYTF
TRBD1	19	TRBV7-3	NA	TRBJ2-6	TGTGCCAGCAGCCCTAATCCAGGACAGGTACATGCGGGGGCCAACGTCCTGACTTTC	CASSPNPGQVHAGANVLTF
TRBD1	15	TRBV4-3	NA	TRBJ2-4	TGCGCCAGCAGCCCCAGACGGCAGGGGGCTTACATTCAGTACTTC	CASSPRRQGAYIQYF
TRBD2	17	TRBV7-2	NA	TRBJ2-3	TGTGCCAGCAGCTTAACCTACGCTAGCGGGACTACAGATACGCAGTATTTT	CASSLTYASGTTDTQYF
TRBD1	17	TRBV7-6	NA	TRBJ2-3	TGTGCCAGCAGCTGGGACCGGGACAGGGGGGTGTCAGATACGCAGTATTTT	CASSWDRDRGVSDTQYF
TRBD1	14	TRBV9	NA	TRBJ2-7	TGTGCCAGCAGCGTAGGGTCAGGGGGCTACGAGCAGTACTTC	CASSVGSGGYEQYF
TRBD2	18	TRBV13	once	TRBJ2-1	TGTGCCAGCAGCCCATCGGGACTAGCGGGAGTTGGTTACAATGAGCAGTTCTTC	CASSPSGLAGVGYNEQFF
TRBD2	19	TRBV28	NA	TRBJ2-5	TGTGCCAGCAGCCCCGGGCCCTGGGAGGGCAAGCGACCCCAAGAGACCCAGTACTTC	CASSPGPWEGKRPQETQYF
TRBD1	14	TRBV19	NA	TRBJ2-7	TGTGCCAGTACCTCCGGGACAGGGACTCACGAGCAGTACTTC	CASTSGTGTHEQYF
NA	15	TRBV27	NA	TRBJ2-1	TGTGCCAGCAGTTTAGGGGTCGGCGAGCTCAATGAGCAGTTCTTC	CASSLGVGELNEQFF
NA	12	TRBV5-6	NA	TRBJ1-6	TGTGCCAGCAGCCAGGGGAATTCACCCCTCCACTTT	CASSQGNSPLHF
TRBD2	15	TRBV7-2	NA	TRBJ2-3	TGTGCCAGCAGCTTAGGGGTAGCGGGAACAGATACGCAGTATTTT	CASSLGVAGTDTQYF
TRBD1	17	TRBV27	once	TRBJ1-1	TGTGCCAGCATCCCAAGACGGACAGGGTATCTGTACACTGAAGCTTTCTTT	CASIPRRTGYLYTEAFF
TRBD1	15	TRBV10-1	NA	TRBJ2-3	TGCGCCAGCAGCCCTAAAATGGACAGGGCCGATACGCAGTATTTT	CASSPKMDRADTQYF
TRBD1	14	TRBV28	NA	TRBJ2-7	TGTGCCAGCAGACCGACAGGGAACAGCTACGAGCAGTACTTC	CASRPTGNSYEQYF
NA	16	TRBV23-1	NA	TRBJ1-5	TGCGCCAGCAGTTTCAGGTACTCTTATAGCAATCAGCCCCAGCATTTT	CASSFRYSYSNQPQHF
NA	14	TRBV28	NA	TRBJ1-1	TGTGCCAGCAGTTTGCGGGTCCGAAACACTGAAGCTTTCTTT	CASSLRVRNTEAFF
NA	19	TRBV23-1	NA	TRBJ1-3	TGCGCCAGCAGTCAAAACTCCAGGGAACATATCCCTCCCGGAAACACCATATATTTT	CASSQNSREHIPPGNTIYF
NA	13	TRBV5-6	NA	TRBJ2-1	TGTGCCAGCAGCTTGGCCGCCGGCAATGAGCAGTTCTTC	CASSLAAGNEQFF
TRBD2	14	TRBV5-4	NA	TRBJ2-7	TGTGCCAGCAGCTCCTGGACTAGCTCCTACGAGCAGTACTTC	CASSSWTSSYEQYF
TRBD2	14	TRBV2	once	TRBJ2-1	TGTGCCAGCAGTAGCGGGAGGGCCTACAATGAGCAGTTCTTC	CASSSGRAYNEQFF
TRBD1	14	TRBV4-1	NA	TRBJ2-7	TGCGCCAGCAGCCAAGTACAGGGGACCTACGAGCAGTACTTC	CASSQVQGTYEQYF
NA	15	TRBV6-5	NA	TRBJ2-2	TGTGCCAGCAGTTACTCGGAAGGGAGCACCGGGGAGCTGTTTTTT	CASSYSEGSTGELFF
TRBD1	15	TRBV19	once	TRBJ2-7	TGTGCCAGTAGTATGACCGGGACAGGGCTCAACGAGCAGTACTTC	CASSMTGTGLNEQYF
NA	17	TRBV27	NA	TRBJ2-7	TGTGCCAGCAGTTTTGGGGAGGAGGGAGGTATCTCCTACGAGCAGTACTTC	CASSFGEEGGISYEQYF